The 5 T cell receptor beta chains listed next were all sequenced from one sample in a study of blood T cell repertoires in COVID-19. Profiled with immunoSEQ multiplex PCR; TCRdb holds only in-frame clones, not every one. There are about 12,000 clones in the sample; 90% occur only once, and 12% to 15% lies in the top ten. Sequencing was carried out using peripheral blood. The receptors were gathered from a man in his 70s with active COVID-19.

The J gene is TRBJ1-1, the V gene TRBV7-9; maybe TRBD1 (6 bases). In germline, CDR1 is SEHNR, CDR2 FQNEAQ (reference sequence). The CDR3 runs 17 residues. With 2 bases removed from V and 2 bases from J, the gap between germline ends came to 18 bases. The CDR3 reads CASSLWLRRGGNTEAFF. Here the CDR3 DNA reads TGTGCCAGCAGCTTATGGTTAAGGAGAGGGGGAAACACTGAAGCTTTCTTT.

The rearrangement uses TRBV15 and TRBJ1-4; D is perhaps TRBD1 (5 bases). CDR3 size: 16 residues. V lost 0 bases, J lost 8 bases, and 16 bases lay in between. The V gene's germline CDR1 is LNHNV and CDR2 YYDKDF (reference sequence). The CDR3 region has the DNA TGTGCCACCAGCAGAGATTGGGGCAGGGTGAGCGAAAAACTGTTTTTT. It specifies CATSRDWGRVSEKLFF.

The rearrangement links TRBV18 to TRBJ1-6; perhaps TRBD1 as D (6 bases). The ends were cut back, 3 bases at V and 5 bases at J, with 8 bases in the middle. Germline V lookup: CDR1 KGHSH, CDR2 LQKENI. There are 14 residues in the CDR3. DNA of the CDR3: TGTGCCAGCTCACCGGGACAAGATAATTCACCCCTCCACTTT. Amino acid sequence: CASSPGQDNSPLHF.

V is TRBV5-1 and J is TRBJ2-1; D unresolved. The germline V gene has CDR1 SGHRS and CDR2 YFSETQ. The CDR3 runs 14 residues. Trimming left V 0 bases short and J 5 bases short, with 9 bases between. The CDR3 is CASSLVPTDNEQFF. CDR3 nucleotide sequence: TGCGCCAGCAGCTTGGTACCCACGGACAATGAGCAGTTCTTC.

For the CDR3, the DNA is TGCGCCAGCAGCTTGGATTTAACTAACTATGGCTACACCTTC. Its protein product is CASSLDLTNYGYTF. This chain links TRBV5-1 with TRBJ1-2; D unresolved. This CDR3 contains 14 residues. V was shortened by 0 bases and J by 0 bases, with 6 bases between the two germline ends. In germline, CDR1 is SGHRS, CDR2 YFSETQ.